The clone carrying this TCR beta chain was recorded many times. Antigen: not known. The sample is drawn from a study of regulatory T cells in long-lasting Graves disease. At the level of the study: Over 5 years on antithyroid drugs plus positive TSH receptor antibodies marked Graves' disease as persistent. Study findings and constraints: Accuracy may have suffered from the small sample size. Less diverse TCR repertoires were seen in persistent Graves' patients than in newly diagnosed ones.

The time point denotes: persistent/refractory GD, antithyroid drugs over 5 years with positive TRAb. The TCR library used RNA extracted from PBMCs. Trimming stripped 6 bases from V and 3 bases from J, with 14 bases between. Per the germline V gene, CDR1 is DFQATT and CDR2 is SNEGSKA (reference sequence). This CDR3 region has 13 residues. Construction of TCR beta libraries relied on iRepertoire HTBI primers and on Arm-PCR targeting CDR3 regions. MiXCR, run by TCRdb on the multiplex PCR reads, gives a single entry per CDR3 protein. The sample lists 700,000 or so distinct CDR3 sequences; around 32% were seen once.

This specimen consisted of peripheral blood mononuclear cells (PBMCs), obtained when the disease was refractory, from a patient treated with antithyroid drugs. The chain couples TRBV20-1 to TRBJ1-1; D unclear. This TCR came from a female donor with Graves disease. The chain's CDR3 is CSATAGRDTEAFF. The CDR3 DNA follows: TGCAGTGCGACTGCAGGCCGGGACACTGAAGCTTTCTTT.